Following are 3 T cell receptor beta chains from one sample sequenced in a study of control samples from healthy donors and cancer patients. The table came from immunoSEQ multiplex PCR; TCRdb's copy has only in-frame clones and leaves some out. The sample consists of 150,000 to 200,000 clones, roughly nine tenths of them appearing once. The specimen was blood. The receptors derive from a woman in her twenties or thirties in good health.

The CDR3 bases are TGTGCCAGCAGTTTGAGCGGCAGGGGGCCTCCAGATACGCAGTATTTT. As protein: CASSLSGRGPPDTQYF. The chain joins TRBV28 to TRBJ2-3; TRBD1 agrees at 8 bases. Germline-derived CDR1 and CDR2 are MDHEN and SYDVKM. The CDR3 is 16 residues long. Losses at the gene ends were 3 bases for V and 4 bases for J; bases not matched to a gene: 9.

This clone appeared once. The gene calls are TRBV19 and TRBJ1-5; TRBD1 matches at 8 bases. Germline CDR1 reads LNHDA; CDR2 reads SQIVND (reference sequence). With 9 bases clipped from V and 0 bases from J, the junction kept 10 bases outside the gene matches. The CDR3 loop spans 16 amino acids. Here the CDR3 DNA reads TGTGCCAGAGTCCGGGACAGGAACCATAGCAATCAGCCCCAGCATTTT. Its protein is CARVRDRNHSNQPQHF. The full variable domain, completed using reference TRBV19 and TRBJ1-5, is DGGITQSPKYLFRKEGQNVTLSCEQNLNHDAMYWYRQDPGQGLRLIYYSQIVNDFQKGDIAEGYSVSREKKESFPLTVTSAQKNPTAFYLCARVRDRNHSNQPQHFGDGTRLSIL.

This clone has just one count. The chain couples TRBV28 to TRBJ2-1; 12 bases are shared with TRBD2. Germline-derived CDR1 and CDR2 are MDHEN and SYDVKM. This CDR3 region has 16 residues. V shed 4 bases and J 6 bases; nucleotides not matched to a gene: 7. The CDR3 coding sequence is TGTGCCAGCAGTTCTGGGACTAGCGGGTTTATCAATGAGCAGTTCTTC. Translation: CASSSGTSGFINEQFF.